This entry lists 10 T cell receptor beta chains sequenced from one sample in a study of cytomegalovirus exposure and HLA in healthy donors. Generated by immunoSEQ multiplex PCR, the TCRdb table keeps only in-frame clones and is missing some. Seen here are fewer than 120,000 clones, roughly 90% observed once, and the top ten hold 1.4% to 1.5%. Sequencing used PBMCs. These receptors were obtained from a woman in her thirties in good health and CMV-seropositive.

This chain joins TRBV11-2 and TRBJ2-5, with 9 bases identical to TRBD2. The CDR3 sequence is 15 residues long. Trimming cost V 5 bases and J 3 bases; bases outside gene matches: 7. The V gene's germline CDR1 is SGHAT and CDR2 FQNNGV. The CDR3 here is CASSKRGVDEETQYF. The CDR3 DNA is TGTGCCAGCAGCAAGCGGGGGGTAGACGAAGAGACCCAGTACTTC.

V usage is TRBV4-1 and J usage is TRBJ2-1, with 8 nucleotides matching TRBD2. The germline V gene encodes CDR1 MGHRA and CDR2 YSYEKL. The V and J ends lost 2 bases and 6 bases, in that order; junction bases with no gene match: 3. The CDR3 has 14 residues. The CDR3 region has the DNA TGCGCCAGCAGCCAATATCGGGAGGGCAATGAGCAGTTCTTC. Translating gives CASSQYREGNEQFF.

There are a few counts of this clone. The chain is built from TRBV10-2 and TRBJ2-2; D is possibly TRBD2 (5 bases). CDR3 length: 12 residues. The V end lost 10 bases, the J end lost 3 bases, and 9 bases lay between the germline ends. Germline CDR1 and CDR2: WSHSY and SAAADI. The CDR3 nucleotides read TGCGCCACCGCTAGCCACACCGGGGAGCTGTTTTTT. It codes for CATASHTGELFF.

V usage is TRBV6-1 and J usage is TRBJ2-3; the match to TRBD1 covers 9 bases. Per the germline V gene, CDR1 is MNHNS and CDR2 is SASEGT. The V and J ends lost 8 bases and 4 bases, in that order; junction bases with no gene match: 4. The CDR3 has 13 amino acids. The DNA for the CDR3 is TGTGCCAGCCGAAGGGACAGGGCAGATACGCAGTATTTT. This encodes CASRRDRADTQYF.

This clone was seen once. The chain carries TRBV9 and TRBJ2-7; a possible D gene is TRBD1 (6 bases). This CDR3 spans 16 amino acids. Between the trimmed V and J ends, which lost 0 bases and 3 bases, there was a span of 16 bases. Germline CDR1 is SGDLS and CDR2 is YYNGEE. The CDR3 spells CASSVGSDGQLYEQYF. In DNA, the CDR3 is TGTGCCAGCAGCGTAGGGTCGGATGGACAGCTCTACGAGCAGTACTTC. The entire variable domain, with the rest obtained from reference TRBV9 and TRBJ2-7, is as follows: DSGVTQTPKHLITATGQRVTLRCSPRSGDLSVYWYQQSLDQGLQFLIQYYNGEERAKGNILERFSAQQFPDLHSELNLSSLELGDSALYFCASSVGSDGQLYEQYFGPGTRLTVT.

The rearrangement joins TRBV6-1 to TRBJ2-1, with a tentative D call TRBD2 (5 bases). CDR1 is MNHNS and CDR2 is SASEGT in the germline V gene. The CDR3 runs 12 residues. Trimming took 3 bases from V and 8 from J, leaving 8 bases between them. CDR3: CASSEASHEQFF. The CDR3 coding sequence is TGTGCCAGCAGTGAGGCTAGCCATGAGCAGTTCTTC.

The V call is TRBV19, the J call TRBJ1-5; D gene unclear. The CDR3 is 13 amino acids. V lost 8 bases and J 1 base, leaving 9 bases between the germline ends. From germline, CDR1 is LNHDA and CDR2 SQIVND (reference sequence). CDR3 bases: TGTGCCAGTCGTCAGTGGAGCAATCAGCCCCAGCATTTT. This translates into CASRQWSNQPQHF.

The chain uses TRBV19 and TRBJ2-7; maybe TRBD2 (6 bases). There are 13 residues in the CDR3. Trimming left V 3 bases short and J 6 bases short, with 12 bases between. Germline CDR1 reads LNHDA; CDR2 reads SQIVND (reference sequence). This CDR3 reads CASSIGGRGEQYF. The CDR3 bases are TGTGCCAGTAGTATCGGGGGTCGGGGCGAGCAGTACTTC.

This chain links TRBV6-4 with TRBJ2-2; TRBD2 agrees at 11 bases. This CDR3 comprises 17 residues. Germline values: CDR1 MRHNA, CDR2 SNTAGT. J was trimmed by 8 bases and V by 11 bases; bases with no gene match: 19. This CDR3 is CAPQRPPTSGSRGELFF. Here the CDR3 DNA reads TGTGCCCCCCAGAGGCCCCCTACTAGCGGGAGTAGAGGGGAGCTGTTTTTT.

This chain links TRBV14 with TRBJ2-5; D unclear. The V and J ends lost 1 base and 1 base respectively, with 7 bases between them. The V gene's germline CDR1 is SGHDN and CDR2 FVKESK. This CDR3 contains 14 residues. CDR3 bases: TGTGCCAGCAGCCAAGGCGAATCCCAAGAGACCCAGTACTTC. Its protein is CASSQGESQETQYF.